This T cell receptor beta chain was identified during a study of shared clonotypes between healthy human individuals. Per the authors' pipeline: Sequence data from immunoSEQ were junction-only and lacked quality scores; consequently, filtering differed. The data were produced by immunoSEQ multiplex PCR, yet TCRdb's version contains in-frame clones alone and is incomplete. V and J calls plus clone size are reproduced from that table; the DNA served to infer D and trimming. The profile shows 2,100,000 or so clones, approximately 96% of them singletons. Study-wide findings and caveats: Incomplete sequencing of sorted subsets was indicated by rarefaction despite large depth.

A remark on this clone: The antigen is unknown.

This CDR3 is built from 16 residues. The germline V gene encodes CDR1 SGHTA and CDR2 FQGNSA. V trimming: 5 bases; J trimming: 1 base; junction bases outside the gene matches: 7. The chain is built from TRBV7-2 and TRBJ2-4, with 8 bases lining up with TRBD1. Sequencing used naive CD4+ T cells sorted from blood. As for subset: CD45RA+ positively selected. The sequence came from a man between 18 and 29 years old in good health. The CDR3 loop reads CASSRDRGVAKNIQYF. The CDR3 bases are TGTGCCAGCAGCCGAGACAGGGGAGTCGCCAAAAACATTCAGTACTTC. Looking up the rest from reference TRBV7-2 and TRBJ2-4 gives the full variable domain: GAGVSQSPSNKVTEKGKDVELRCDPISGHTALYWYRQSLGQGLEFLIYFQGNSAPDKSGLPSDRFSAERTGGSVSTLTIQRTQQEDSAVYLCASSRDRGVAKNIQYFGAGTRLSVL.